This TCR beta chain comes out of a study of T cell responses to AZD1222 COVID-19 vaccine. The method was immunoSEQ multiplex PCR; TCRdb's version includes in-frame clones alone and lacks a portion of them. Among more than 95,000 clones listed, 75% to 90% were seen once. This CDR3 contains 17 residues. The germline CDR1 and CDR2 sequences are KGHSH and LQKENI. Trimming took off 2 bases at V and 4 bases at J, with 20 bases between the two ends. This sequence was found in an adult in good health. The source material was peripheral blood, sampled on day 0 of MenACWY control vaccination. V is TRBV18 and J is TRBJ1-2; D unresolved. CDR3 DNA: TGTGCCAGCTCACCAGTACGGGCAGTCTCGTCCCCCTATGGCTACACCTTC. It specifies CASSPVRAVSSPYGYTF.